The rows below give T cell receptor beta chains drawn from one sample of a study of graft-versus-host responses after intestinal transplantation. Measured with immunoSEQ multiplex PCR; TCRdb has only the in-frame clones, and not every one. The sample lists about 14,000 clones; around 40% were seen once. The material was alloreactive CD8+ T cells from a mixed lymphocyte reaction culture, obtained before intestinal transplant. These TCRs come from a human patient who received an intestinal transplant. Each CDR3 is given with its conserved first and last residue. A D gene is named only where the DNA matches it firmly. Clone size is given for some rows only: seen once, a few or many times, or a class if the clone is expanded.

CDR3nt: TGTGCCTGGAGTCTTGGTATCGGAACTGGCAGTATCAATCAGCCCCAGCATTTT
CDR3aa: CAWSLGIGTGSINQPQHF
v_gene: TRBV30
j_gene: TRBJ1-5
d_gene: -
abundance: -
len: 18

CDR3nt: TGTGCCAGCTCACCAACCCAAGAGACCCAGTACTTC
CDR3aa: CASSPTQETQYF
v_gene: TRBV18
j_gene: TRBJ2-5
d_gene: -
abundance: medium-sized
len: 12

CDR3nt: TGTGCCACCAGCAGAGCCCCAGGCAGCTCCTACAATGAGCAGTTCTTC
CDR3aa: CATSRAPGSSYNEQFF
v_gene: TRBV15
j_gene: TRBJ2-1
d_gene: -
abundance: -
len: 16

CDR3nt: TGTGCCAGCAGCTTAATTGTCCAGAGGCCCACCGGGGAGCTGTTTTTT
CDR3aa: CASSLIVQRPTGELFF
v_gene: TRBV7-2
j_gene: TRBJ2-2
d_gene: -
abundance: -
len: 16

CDR3nt: TGTGCCAGCCAGGGGTCCCGCTACGAGCAGTACTTC
CDR3aa: CASQGSRYEQYF
v_gene: TRBV7-2
j_gene: TRBJ2-7
d_gene: -
abundance: -
len: 12

CDR3nt: TGTGCCAGCAGCTTACGAGAGATGGATGGCTACACCTTC
CDR3aa: CASSLREMDGYTF
v_gene: TRBV7-8
j_gene: TRBJ1-2
d_gene: -
abundance: -
len: 13

CDR3nt: TGTGCCAGCAGCTTAGTCGGGAAAGGAAACACCATATATTTT
CDR3aa: CASSLVGKGNTIYF
v_gene: TRBV11-2
j_gene: TRBJ1-3
d_gene: -
abundance: medium-sized
len: 14

CDR3nt: TGTGCCAGCAGTAACGGGCCGGGCACTGAAGCTTTCTTT
CDR3aa: CASSNGPGTEAFF
v_gene: TRBV6-4
j_gene: TRBJ1-1
d_gene: -
abundance: few
len: 13

CDR3nt: TGTGCCAGCAGCGCGGGGTCGGCTAGCGGCGAGACCCAGTACTTC
CDR3aa: CASSAGSASGETQYF
v_gene: TRBV9
j_gene: TRBJ2-5
d_gene: TRBD2
abundance: few
len: 15

CDR3nt: TGCGCCAGCAGCTTGGTCTCCAGAACGACAGGTGACACTGAAGCTTTCTTT
CDR3aa: CASSLVSRTTGDTEAFF
v_gene: TRBV5-1
j_gene: TRBJ1-1
d_gene: -
abundance: medium-sized
len: 17

CDR3nt: TGTGCCAGCAAGCCCTGGGACAGTGAGTTCGAAAAACTGTTTTTT
CDR3aa: CASKPWDSEFEKLFF
v_gene: TRBV19
j_gene: TRBJ1-4
d_gene: TRBD1
abundance: few
len: 15

CDR3nt: TGCGCCAGCAGCCACGGGGCACATAGCAATCAGCCCCAGCATTTT
CDR3aa: CASSHGAHSNQPQHF
v_gene: TRBV4-1
j_gene: TRBJ1-5
d_gene: -
abundance: medium-sized
len: 15

CDR3nt: TGTGCCAGCACTAGCTCTGGAAACACCATATATTTT
CDR3aa: CASTSSGNTIYF
v_gene: TRBV6-5
j_gene: TRBJ1-3
d_gene: -
abundance: -
len: 12

CDR3nt: TGTGCCAGCAGCTGGGAAAGGGGGCCCCCTGCCAATGAGCAGTTCTTC
CDR3aa: CASSWERGPPANEQFF
v_gene: TRBV5-4
j_gene: TRBJ2-1
d_gene: TRBD1
abundance: -
len: 16

CDR3nt: TGTGCCAGCAGTCCGGGACAGCTGTACGAGCAGTACTTC
CDR3aa: CASSPGQLYEQYF
v_gene: TRBV27
j_gene: TRBJ2-7
d_gene: TRBD1
abundance: few
len: 13

CDR3nt: TGTGCCAGTAGTATAAGGGGGGGACTAACAGATACGCAGTATTTT
CDR3aa: CASSIRGGLTDTQYF
v_gene: TRBV19
j_gene: TRBJ2-3
d_gene: -
abundance: medium-sized
len: 15

CDR3nt: TGTGCCAGCAGCGTAGATGGGCTGACGGCCCTAAACACAGATACGCAGTATTTT
CDR3aa: CASSVDGLTALNTDTQYF
v_gene: TRBV9
j_gene: TRBJ2-3
d_gene: -
abundance: few
len: 18

CDR3nt: TGCGCCAGCAGCTTGCTTCGGCCAGGGCAGGACACGCAAGATCTACAAGAGACCCAGTACTTC
CDR3aa: CASSLLRPGQDTQDLQETQYF
v_gene: TRBV5-1
j_gene: TRBJ2-5
d_gene: -
abundance: -
len: 21

CDR3nt: TGTGCCAGCAGCTTACTGGGCCTAGCCTACGAGCAGTACTTC
CDR3aa: CASSLLGLAYEQYF
v_gene: TRBV7-9
j_gene: TRBJ2-7
d_gene: -
abundance: few
len: 14

CDR3nt: TGTGCCAGTAGGGAATTCGCAACTAATGAAAAACTGTTTTTT
CDR3aa: CASREFATNEKLFF
v_gene: TRBV19
j_gene: TRBJ1-4
d_gene: -
abundance: -
len: 14

CDR3nt: TGTGCCAGCAGCTTAACTATCGTGGGGGGTCCTGAAGCTTTCTTT
CDR3aa: CASSLTIVGGPEAFF
v_gene: TRBV13
j_gene: TRBJ1-1
d_gene: -
abundance: -
len: 15

CDR3nt: TGTGCCAGCAGCCTTAAACTAGCGGGGGGGTTGACAGATACGCAGTATTTT
CDR3aa: CASSLKLAGGLTDTQYF
v_gene: TRBV5-6
j_gene: TRBJ2-3
d_gene: TRBD2
abundance: -
len: 17

CDR3nt: TGCGCCAGCAGCCAAGAGGGTGGGACAGACTACGAGCAGTACTTC
CDR3aa: CASSQEGGTDYEQYF
v_gene: TRBV4-1
j_gene: TRBJ2-7
d_gene: TRBD1
abundance: -
len: 15

CDR3nt: TGTGCCAGCAGCTTAAGGAGGAAAAGCACAGATACGCAGTATTTT
CDR3aa: CASSLRRKSTDTQYF
v_gene: TRBV13
j_gene: TRBJ2-3
d_gene: -
abundance: -
len: 15

CDR3nt: TGCGCCAGCAGCGACGAAACTAGCTCCTACAATGAGCAGTTCTTC
CDR3aa: CASSDETSSYNEQFF
v_gene: TRBV5-1
j_gene: TRBJ2-1
d_gene: -
abundance: -
len: 15

CDR3nt: TGTGCCAGCAGCGTAGCGGCGGACACCGGGGAGCTGTTTTTT
CDR3aa: CASSVAADTGELFF
v_gene: TRBV9
j_gene: TRBJ2-2
d_gene: -
abundance: -
len: 14

CDR3nt: TGTGCCAGCTCACCTTCCGGGACAGGGGGGTACGAGCAGTACTTC
CDR3aa: CASSPSGTGGYEQYF
v_gene: TRBV18
j_gene: TRBJ2-7
d_gene: TRBD1
abundance: -
len: 15

CDR3nt: TGTGCCAGCAGCCAAGACAGGTTGCTCCGAGCTTTCTTT
CDR3aa: CASSQDRLLRAFF
v_gene: TRBV7-2
j_gene: TRBJ1-1
d_gene: -
abundance: -
len: 13

CDR3nt: TGCGCCAGCAGCGAGATAGCGGGGGCTGGCGAGACCCAGTACTTC
CDR3aa: CASSEIAGAGETQYF
v_gene: TRBV4-1
j_gene: TRBJ2-5
d_gene: TRBD2
abundance: few
len: 15

CDR3nt: TGTGCCAGCAGTTTTGCGGGGGGGCGCGGTGAGCAGTTCTTC
CDR3aa: CASSFAGGRGEQFF
v_gene: TRBV27
j_gene: TRBJ2-1
d_gene: TRBD2
abundance: -
len: 14

CDR3nt: TGTGCCTGGAGTGAAACAGGGGTTCAGCCCCAGCATTTT
CDR3aa: CAWSETGVQPQHF
v_gene: TRBV30
j_gene: TRBJ1-5
d_gene: TRBD1
abundance: -
len: 13

CDR3nt: TGTGCCAGCAGCCCGCCAGGGAACACTGAAGCTTTCTTT
CDR3aa: CASSPPGNTEAFF
v_gene: TRBV7-9
j_gene: TRBJ1-1
d_gene: -
abundance: medium-sized
len: 13

CDR3nt: TGTGCCAGCAGTTGGGGGGTAGGGGGAAGTGAGCAGTTCTTC
CDR3aa: CASSWGVGGSEQFF
v_gene: TRBV27
j_gene: TRBJ2-1
d_gene: -
abundance: -
len: 14

CDR3nt: TGTGCCAGCAGTGTCCGGGATCTCTCCGTCTACGAGCAGTACTTC
CDR3aa: CASSVRDLSVYEQYF
v_gene: TRBV6-5
j_gene: TRBJ2-7
d_gene: -
abundance: -
len: 15

CDR3nt: TGTGCCAGCAGCTTTTGGGGGGCGGGACCGTCTAAGGTCACCGGGGAGCTGTTTTTT
CDR3aa: CASSFWGAGPSKVTGELFF
v_gene: TRBV7-9
j_gene: TRBJ2-2
d_gene: -
abundance: medium-sized
len: 19

CDR3nt: TGTGCCAGCAGTACGGCAGGGGCTCAGCCCCAGCATTTT
CDR3aa: CASSTAGAQPQHF
v_gene: TRBV27
j_gene: TRBJ1-5
d_gene: -
abundance: -
len: 13

CDR3nt: TGCGCCAGCAGCCAAGATCGAGGGAGCCAAGAGACCCAGTACTTC
CDR3aa: CASSQDRGSQETQYF
v_gene: TRBV4-1
j_gene: TRBJ2-5
d_gene: -
abundance: once
len: 15

CDR3nt: TGTGCCAGCAGTTACTCCCAGGGGCCGATGGGTGGCTACACCTTC
CDR3aa: CASSYSQGPMGGYTF
v_gene: TRBV6-5
j_gene: TRBJ1-2
d_gene: -
abundance: -
len: 15

CDR3nt: TGTGCCAGCAGTTTAGGTTCCTCTGGGGCCAACGTCCTGACTTTC
CDR3aa: CASSLGSSGANVLTF
v_gene: TRBV27
j_gene: TRBJ2-6
d_gene: -
abundance: -
len: 15

CDR3nt: TGTGCCAGCAGCTTGGGCGGAGCGAGCTCCTACAATGAGCAGTTCTTC
CDR3aa: CASSLGGASSYNEQFF
v_gene: TRBV11-2
j_gene: TRBJ2-1
d_gene: -
abundance: few
len: 16

CDR3nt: TGCGCCAGCAGCCAAGTTGGTGACAGGGGCAATGAGCAGTTCTTC
CDR3aa: CASSQVGDRGNEQFF
v_gene: TRBV4-1
j_gene: TRBJ2-1
d_gene: TRBD1
abundance: -
len: 15